This T cell receptor (beta chain) originates from a study of T cell repertoires in cytomegalovirus infection. TCRdb re-called the reads with MiXCR, one entry per CDR3 protein. The data hold roughly 730,000 distinct CDR3 sequences, with around 30% observed a single time. Notes on the study in general: Clonotypes of TCR beta that were HLA-C-restricted and CMV-specific dominated the ex vivo response.

Ten or more counts support this clonotype. Its antigen is unidentified. The germline V gene encodes CDR1 SGHVS and CDR2 FQNEAQ. V lost 1 base to trimming and J lost 14 bases, with 9 bases between them. CDR3 length: 12 amino acids. This TCR was recovered from a human donor in good health (CMV status not recorded). Some clones in this sample may be carry-over from other donors' samples. The chain carries TRBV7-8 and TRBJ1-6; D remains unclear. The sequences come from cultured PBMCs, collected from culture after CMV antigen stimulation. In DNA form, the CDR3 reads TGTGCCAGCAGCTTAGGGCCCTACACCCTCCACTTT. This encodes CASSLGPYTLHF.